These 19 T cell receptor beta chains were all obtained from the same sample, sequenced in a study of tumor-infiltrating lymphocytes in primary liver carcinoma. Both RNA and DNA were isolated together from around 20-30 mg of bulk tissue that had not been sorted. A constant-region primer primed TCR beta cDNA synthesis from 450 to 550 ng of total RNA. Slightly modified ARM-PCR with three nested multiplex PCR rounds yielded TCR beta libraries. The two initial PCR rounds, about 9 cycles each, used TRBV1-TRBV30 forward and C-beta reverse primers. In TCRdb, the multiplex PCR reads were re-called with MiXCR into one record per CDR3 protein. The sample consists of about 200,000 distinct CDR3 sequences, around 81% of them appearing once. The material sequenced was tumor tissue from primary liver carcinoma. The receptors shown here come from a middle-aged man with primary liver carcinoma and hepatitis B virus infection.

On this clonotype itself: At one of its ends the junction is not consistent with the germline gene, which may arise from a read error. The chain joins TRBV6-1 to TRBJ2-4; D gene ambiguous. This CDR3 has 11 amino acids. The germline CDR1 and CDR2 sequences are MNHNS and SASEGT. CDR3 loop: CASSRLSLFDF. CDR3 DNA: TGTGCCAGCAGTCGATTGAGCCTTTTTGACTTC.

The chain recombines TRBV19 with TRBJ2-1; D is undetermined. This CDR3 is 13 amino acids long. Trimming took 2 bases from V and 14 from J, leaving 16 bases between them. CDR1 and CDR2 from the germline V gene are LNHDA and SQIVND (reference sequence). The CDR3 DNA is TGTGCCAGTAGTATAAGAGCGTACGCCCCGGAGTTCTTC. Protein product: CASSIRAYAPEFF.

The CDR3 DNA reads as TGTGCCAGCAGAGATGGCCGTGGAGATACGCAGTATTTT. Translation: CASRDGRGDTQYF. The chain employs TRBV2 and TRBJ2-3; D is unresolved. The CDR3 sequence is 13 residues long. V lost 6 bases and J lost 5, with 12 bases in between. In germline, CDR1 is SNHLY, CDR2 FYNNEI.

The V gene is TRBV29-1, the J gene TRBJ2-1, with a tentative D call TRBD1 (6 bases). CDR1 and CDR2 (germline): SQVTM, ANQGSEA. The CDR3 is 15 residues long. V was cut by 8 bases and J by 1 base, with 18 bases left in between. CDR3 bases: TGCAGCTCCAGTGGGACACAGGGATCCTACAATGAGCAGTTCTTC. Its translation: CSSSGTQGSYNEQFF.

With regard to this clonotype: Mismatch with germline at one junction end may stem from a read error. The chain employs TRBV13 and TRBJ1-5; no clear D gene. The CDR3 contains 14 residues. Germline CDR1 is PRHDT and CDR2 is FYEKMQ (reference sequence). The CDR3 DNA is TGTGCCAGCAGCTTAGGTGGAAGCAATCAGTCCCAGCATTTT. It specifies CASSLGGSNQSQHF.

This clonotype was seen a few times. This may stem from a read error, because a much larger clone lies one nucleotide away. V usage is TRBV5-6 and J usage is TRBJ2-2; D not resolved. With 7 bases removed from V and 0 bases from J, the gap between germline ends came to 19 bases. The CDR3 loop spans 17 amino acids. Per the germline V gene, CDR1 is SGHDT and CDR2 is YYEEEE. CDR3 amino acids: CASAAHGAPSNTGELFF. The CDR3 DNA is TGTGCCAGCGCCGCACATGGTGCTCCATCGAACACCGGGGAGCTGTTTTTT.

A word on this clonotype: At one end, the junction sequence differs from germline, possibly due to a read error. CDR3 amino acids: CASSERRGLSIDTQYF. The CDR3 DNA sequence: TGTGCCAGCAGTGAAAGGCGGGGACTTAGCATAGATACGCAGTATTTT. The chain combines TRBV6-1 with TRBJ2-3; TRBD2 is a possible D gene (6 bases). The CDR3 spans 16 residues. From germline, CDR1 is MNHNS and CDR2 SASEGT.

Comment on this clonotype: A read error may account for a junction end that differs from germline. This rearrangement joins TRBV7-9 to TRBJ2-4; the D gene could be TRBD1 or TRBD2 (5 bases each). Looked up from germline, CDR1 is SEHNR and CDR2 is FQNEAQ (reference sequence). The CDR3 is 15 residues long. CDR3 sequence (DNA): TGTGCCAGGAGCCCGCGACAGAGAGGGGAAAACATTCAGTACTTT. Translation gives CARSPRQRGENIQYF.

About this clonotype itself: The junction does not match germline at one end; this may be a read error. V gene TRBV28 combines with J gene TRBJ2-7; unclear D gene. The CDR3 spans 11 residues. CDR1 MDHEN and CDR2 SYDVKM come from the germline V gene. The CDR3 sequence is CVSSVPVEQYF. The CDR3 DNA follows: TGTGTCAGCAGTGTCCCGGTCGAGCAGTACTTC.

Notes on this clonotype: One junction end does not reproduce the germline sequence, and a read error may be involved. This rearrangement joins TRBV11-1 to TRBJ2-4; TRBD2 agrees at 9 bases. The germline V gene has CDR1 SGHAT and CDR2 FQDESV (reference sequence). The CDR3 covers 17 residues. CDR3: CASSFPGSSGTKNIQYF. The CDR3 DNA sequence: TGTGCTAGCAGCTTTCCAGGGTCTAGCGGGACCAAAAACATTCAGTATTTC.

This rearrangement joins TRBV6-1 to TRBJ2-5; the D gene is possibly TRBD2 (5 bases). The V gene's germline CDR1 is MNHNS and CDR2 SASEGT. This CDR3 has 14 residues. Trimming shortened V by 8 bases and J by 2 bases, and 15 bases separated the two germline ends. The CDR3 protein is CASCQKLVQETQYF. CDR3 coding DNA: TGTGCCAGCTGTCAGAAACTAGTTCAAGAGACCCAGTACTTC.

The chain couples TRBV4-2 to TRBJ2-3, with 7 bases identical to TRBD2. The CDR3 spans 16 residues. After removal of 5 bases from V and 3 bases from J, the junction contained 11 bases not matched to a gene. Germline assignment: CDR1 LGHNA and CDR2 YNFKEQ. The DNA of the CDR3 is TGTGCCAGCAGCGGGGGACTACCAGGAGGGACAGATACGCAGTATTTT. Translation gives CASSGGLPGGTDTQYF.

Points on this clonotype: A much larger clone is a single base away; this may be a read error. The chain combines TRBV20-1 with TRBJ2-1; a possible D gene is TRBD2 (6 bases). The CDR3 sequence is 14 residues long. Germline V CDR1 and CDR2: DFQATT, SNEGSKA (reference sequence). DNA of the CDR3: TGCAATGCCATGCGGGACCTAAGGGTTGGTGAGCAGTTCTTC. Protein sequence: CNAMRDLRVGEQFF.

A remark on this clonotype: In this CDR3 the conserved last residue, phenylalanine or tryptophan, is missing, so a read error is likely. The gene calls are TRBV11-2 and TRBJ2-3; D is unclear. This CDR3 is built from 17 residues. Germline lookup yields CDR1 SGHAT and CDR2 FQNNGV. Trimming took 0 bases from V and 0 from J, leaving 13 bases between them. The CDR3 nucleotides are TGTGCCAGCAGCTTAGATCCTGGGAAGACTAGCACAGATACGCAGTATTAT. Amino acids: CASSLDPGKTSTDTQYY.

Turning to this clonotype: One junction end disagrees with the germline gene, perhaps due to a read error. V is TRBV12-3 or TRBV12-4 and J is TRBJ2-3; the D is unclear. This CDR3 region has 13 residues. The CDR3 DNA sequence: TGTGCCATCAGTTTTCTGAGGTCTGACACGCATTATTTT. Translating it yields CAISFLRSDTHYF.

Turning to this clonotype: The junction and the germline gene differ at one end; a read error may be behind it. This chain joins TRBV12-3 or TRBV12-4 and TRBJ1-5; D uncertain. This CDR3 spans 15 amino acids. The CDR3 region has the DNA TGTGCCAGCAGAGTCTATCGAATCCGAGATCAGCCCCAGCTTTTT. Protein product: CASRVYRIRDQPQLF.

Turning to this clonotype: Relative to the germline gene, one junction end is altered; a read error may explain this. This chain uses TRBV5-4 with TRBJ1-6; D ambiguous. The CDR3 totals 16 residues. Germline CDR1 and CDR2: SGHNT and YYREEE (reference sequence). The CDR3 DNA reads TGTGGCAGCAGAACCGCAGCGGGGTCGAGGGCTTCACCCCTCCACTTT. Protein product: CGSRTAAGSRASPLHF.

Details on this clonotype: The CDR3 does not close with the conserved phenylalanine or tryptophan, likely indicating a read error. The V call is TRBV4-2, the J call TRBJ2-2; D is possibly TRBD1 or TRBD2 (5 bases each). The CDR3 has 15 residues. Germline assignment: CDR1 LGHNA and CDR2 YNFKEQ. CDR3 in amino acids: CASSQDGGVTGELFI. CDR3 nucleotides: TGTGCCAGCAGCCAAGATGGGGGAGTCACCGGGGAACTGTTTATT.

This clonotype has ten or more counts. The J gene is TRBJ2-7, the V gene TRBV7-9, with TRBD1 matching over 7 bases. After removal of 5 bases from V and 4 bases from J, the junction contained 8 bases not matched to a gene. Germline V gene data show CDR1 as SEHNR and CDR2 as FQNEAQ (reference sequence). This CDR3 is built from 14 residues. The CDR3 reads CASSARGTVYEQYF. The CDR3 DNA is TGTGCCAGCAGCGCCAGGGGGACAGTTTACGAGCAGTACTTC.